This T cell receptor (beta chain) derives from a study of long-term antiretroviral therapy in people with HIV (dated 2022 in TCRdb). As for the study more broadly: Collection of the earliest samples took place about a decade ahead of the 2015 WHO recommendation for immediate ART, at a time when ART was typically delayed until CD4 counts fell. A retrospective serial study tested whether changes in peripheral blood TRB repertoire composition and diversity were associated with ART initiation and durable HIV suppression. A total of approximately 200 cryopreserved PBMC samples came from around 30 adults with confirmed HIV infection and were collected serially over a mean of approximately 6 years (range 1-12). About 35% of the 30 participants with HIV were female. No cross-contamination during QIAcube processing was seen in test extractions of a monoclonal T-cell line run alongside a few dozen polyclonal samples.

Sequencing of the TRB variable region was done with the immunoSEQ hsTCRB v3.0 assay at survey level resolution. TRB sequencing targeted a depth of about 40,000-55,000 T-cell genomes per sample. Pooled TRB libraries were sequenced on an Illumina MiSeq with a v3 150-cycle kit. The source study handled its data this way. Repertoire analysis ran in R within a reproducible Nextflow workflow covering QC, data transformation and analysis. LymphoSeq2, an R package for exploring AIRR-Seq data, was used to implement the custom analyses. A handful of samples yielding fewer than 5000 total TRB sequences were excluded, leaving around 190 analyzed HIV repertoires. Among the approximately 180 retained HIV repertoires, under 65 were collected before ART initiation and 120 to 130 after ART initiation. Repertoires were downsampled to 5000 TRB nucleotide sequences, with summary statistics averaged over 100 downsampling iterations. The analysis kept only TRB sequences whose CDR3 regions were at least seven amino acids long. Two measures captured diversity: a Shannon entropy-derived clonality score and the Gini coefficient. In repertoire networks, the top 5000 CDR3 amino acid sequences were linked whenever an edit distance of one separated two sequences. For TRB CDR3 amino acid sequences, GLIPH2 was used to predict antigen specificity groups and MHC restriction. CDR3 amino acid sequences were matched against VDJdb and McPAS-TCR to flag known CMV, EBV, HIV or tissue antigen associations. Pre-ART, post-ART and control groups were compared with Wilcoxon signed-rank tests and Holm-Bonferroni correction. Sourced from immuneACCESS, this table was stored by TCRdb with only in-frame sequences that have V and J called. A share of the clones is absent; for the studies checked, an unresolved V gene accounts for under half, and the remainder has no known explanation. The V and J calls and clone size are taken from that table; D and trimming were inferred from the DNA. This sample is represented by about 20,000 clones; around 73% of them were singletons. The ten largest clonotypes hold roughly 15% of the sample.

Note on this clone: Its antigen is unknown. One junction end disagrees with the germline gene, perhaps due to a read error.

The CDR3 covers 14 residues, taking in both the cysteine and the phenylalanine. Just CDR3 DNA is preserved here, 42 bases in frame from base 1. In the germline V gene (reference sequence), CDR1 corresponds to SEHNR and CDR2 to FQNEAQ. Participants were included only if at least one PBMC sample before ART initiation and at least two post-ART samples were available. All participants with HIV were treated in the United States of America. Before DNA extraction, cryopreserved samples containing roughly 0.9-10 million PBMC were thawed and washed. At the time of the earliest PBMC sample for each participant with HIV, ages ranged from roughly 20 to 54 years. Per participant, PBMC samples came from 1-4 timepoints prior to ART initiation and 2-8 timepoints following ART initiation, for a median of 7 samples. For every participant, serial HIV viral load, CD4+ T-cell count, ART history and demographic data were obtained. Using a Qiagen kit on a QIAcube, genomic DNA was extracted from unsorted PBMC, with samples processed in batches of 12.

On the study overall, not on this receptor specifically: HIV repertoires had narrower CDR3 length ranges than controls, and the network structure suggested an antigen-experienced repertoire that shifted only slightly toward naive after ART. Because cell numbers in pre-ART samples were limited, unsorted PBMC were profiled instead of sorted CD4+ and CD8+ T cells. Expanded TRB clones identified before ART initiation dominated the repertoire at all time points, although this dominance fluctuated and declined in many PLHIV after ART. Samples dated from the mid-2000s to the late 2010s, and the ART regimens used may be less effective than current ones. No data were available on ART adherence, viral resistance or therapy changes, limiting inferences about post-ART repertoire changes. ART initiation was associated with a significant increase in TRB diversity, but diversity stayed significantly below transplant donor controls even after long-term ART. Limited PBMC availability meant only the TCR beta chain was sequenced, without alpha chain pairing.

Sequences were derived from unsorted PBMCs, sampled 0.3 years after starting antiretroviral therapy. The sequence joins TRBV7-9 to TRBJ2-3, with a weak D call of TRBD2 (7 bases match). The receptor's source is a woman aged 50 to 65 with HIV. The CDR3 has the sequence CASSPRGDTNTQYF. DNA sequence: TGTGCCAGCAGCCCCCGGGGGGACACAAATACGCAGTATTTT.